The 20 T cell receptor beta chains presented below share a single source sample, sequenced in a study of shared clonotypes between healthy human individuals. Some clones are missing from TCRdb's copy, which holds only in-frame ones; the method was immunoSEQ multiplex PCR. The table lists about 1.5 million clones, 95% to 99% of them singletons. The specimen sequenced was naive CD4+ T cells sorted from blood. Subset noted: CD45RA+ positively selected. Receptor source: a man aged 25 to 40 in good health.

This chain links TRBV19 with TRBJ2-2, with 8 bases that match TRBD2. CDR3 length: 19 residues. Germline V gene data show CDR1 as LNHDA and CDR2 as SQIVND (reference sequence). Unmatched junction bases numbered 14, after V lost 5 bases and J lost 0 bases. The CDR3 here is CASSLRTSIWSANTGELFF. Written as DNA, the CDR3 is TGTGCCAGTAGTCTCCGGACTAGCATCTGGTCCGCGAACACCGGGGAGCTGTTTTTT.

The chain joins TRBV6-5 to TRBJ2-3; TRBD1 matches at 7 bases. The CDR3 has 15 residues. CDR1 MNHEY and CDR2 SVGAGI come from the germline V gene. V dropped 0 bases and J dropped 5; count of bases not matched to a gene: 5. This CDR3 is CASSYSRGQGDTQYF. The CDR3 DNA reads TGTGCCAGCAGTTACTCGAGGGGGCAAGGAGATACGCAGTATTTT.

The V call is TRBV27, the J call TRBJ1-3; a possible D gene is TRBD1 (6 bases). Deletions cut 7 bases from V and 4 bases from J, with 23 bases between. Germline V gene sequence: CDR1 MNHEY, CDR2 SMNVEV (reference sequence). The CDR3 is 17 amino acids. The CDR3 loop is CASNGGRLTRAGNTIYF. CDR3 DNA sequence: TGTGCCAGCAACGGGGGGCGTCTTACGAGGGCGGGAAACACCATATATTTT.

V and J are TRBV5-6 and TRBJ1-4; perhaps TRBD1 as D (6 bases). The V gene lost 3 bases and the J gene lost 7 bases, with 13 bases spanning the gap. CDR3 size: 14 residues. Germline V lookup: CDR1 SGHDT, CDR2 YYEEEE. CDR3 nucleotide sequence: TGTGCCAGCAGCTGGCGAAGGGGGGTTGAAAAACTGTTTTTT. This codes for CASSWRRGVEKLFF.

V and J are TRBV28 and TRBJ2-3; 8 nucleotides agree with TRBD2. Losses at the gene ends were 2 bases for V and 7 bases for J; bases not matched to a gene: 11. The CDR3 sequence is 16 residues long. The germline V gene encodes CDR1 MDHEN and CDR2 SYDVKM. This chain's CDR3 is CASSLDSGTRVNTQYF. CDR3 in DNA: TGTGCCAGCAGTTTAGACTCAGGGACTAGAGTAAATACGCAGTATTTT.

The V and J genes are TRBV6-1 and TRBJ2-2; 9 nucleotides line up with TRBD1. The CDR3 totals 14 residues. V shed 7 bases and J 5 bases; nucleotides not matched to a gene: 5. From germline, CDR1 is MNHNS and CDR2 SASEGT. As DNA, the CDR3 is TGTGCCAGCACCGACAGGGGGGTTACCGGGGAGCTGTTTTTT. This sequence encodes CASTDRGVTGELFF.

The chain links TRBV14 to TRBJ2-2; D might be TRBD1 (5 bases). Trimming shortened V by 1 base and J by 2 bases, and 17 bases separated the two germline ends. This CDR3 comprises 18 residues. From germline, CDR1 is SGHDN and CDR2 FVKESK. CDR3 residues: CASSQGYQGSSNTGELFF. In DNA, the CDR3 is TGTGCCAGCAGCCAAGGATATCAGGGCAGTTCAAACACCGGGGAGCTGTTTTTT.

The CDR3 DNA reads TGTGCCAGCTCCCCGGACAGGACAGCTAACTATGGCTACACCTTC. Translating gives CASSPDRTANYGYTF. The chain recombines TRBV18 with TRBJ1-2; 7 nucleotides align to TRBD1. Trimming removed 6 bases from V and 0 bases from J; junction bases left unmatched: 7. Germline V gene sequence: CDR1 KGHSH, CDR2 LQKENI. CDR3 length: 15 residues.

The chain carries TRBV5-1 and TRBJ2-2, with 9 bases lining up with TRBD1. Germline V gives CDR1 SGHRS, CDR2 YFSETQ. The CDR3 has 15 amino acids. V gave up 3 bases and J gave up 5 bases; unmatched junction bases: 5. The CDR3 coding sequence is TGCGCCAGCAGCTACGGGACAGGGCTGACCGGGGAGCTGTTTTTT. The encoded protein is CASSYGTGLTGELFF.

Comment on this clone: Additional DNA sequences in this sample encode the identical CDR3. The rearrangement joins TRBV2 to TRBJ2-3, with 11 bases that match TRBD1. The V gene's germline CDR1 is SNHLY and CDR2 FYNNEI. Trimming at V came to 4 bases and at J to 6 bases, leaving 3 bases not matched to a gene. This CDR3 spans 14 amino acids. This CDR3 reads CASSVDRGPDTQYF. In nucleotides, the CDR3 is TGTGCCAGCAGTGTGGACAGGGGGCCTGATACGCAGTATTTT.

V and J are TRBV10-3 and TRBJ2-3; 7 bases agree with TRBD1. Germline V gives CDR1 ENHRY, CDR2 SYGVKD. J lost 1 base, V lost 0 bases, and 1 base had no gene match. This CDR3 has 15 amino acids. The CDR3 loop is CAISESTGGTDTQYF. CDR3 sequence (DNA): TGTGCCATCAGTGAGTCTACAGGGGGCACAGATACGCAGTATTTT.

This chain uses TRBV10-3 with TRBJ2-1, with 8 bases that match TRBD1. The germline V gene encodes CDR1 ENHRY and CDR2 SYGVKD. The trim removed 6 bases at V and 0 bases at J, leaving 7 bases unmatched. The CDR3 spans 16 residues. Here the CDR3 reads CAIRGTGTSSYNEQFF. The CDR3 DNA is TGTGCCATCAGAGGGACAGGTACTAGCTCCTACAATGAGCAGTTCTTC.

V usage is TRBV15 and J usage is TRBJ2-1; 13 positions match TRBD2. Germline V gene data show CDR1 as LNHNV and CDR2 as YYDKDF (reference sequence). The trim removed 1 base at V and 4 bases at J, leaving 4 bases unmatched. This CDR3 region has 17 residues. The CDR3 spells CATSRGGTSGNYNEQFF. In DNA form, the CDR3 reads TGTGCCACCAGCAGAGGGGGGACTAGCGGGAATTACAATGAGCAGTTCTTC.

The chain recombines TRBV5-1 with TRBJ2-1; D possibly corresponds to TRBD1 (6 bases). V lost 4 bases to trimming and J lost 4 bases, with 15 bases between them. CDR1 and CDR2 from the germline V gene are SGHRS and YFSETQ. This CDR3 spans 15 amino acids. The CDR3 coding sequence is TGCGCCAGCAGCCCCCGGACAGCCAATTACAATGAGCAGTTCTTC. It is translated as CASSPRTANYNEQFF.

The chain couples TRBV7-8 to TRBJ2-7; 10 nucleotides agree with TRBD1. Per the germline V gene, CDR1 is SGHVS and CDR2 is FQNEAQ. The CDR3 length is 14 residues. The junction had 6 bases not matched to a gene; V was cut back by 1 base and J by 9 bases. In DNA, the CDR3 is TGTGCCAGCAGCTTAGAGGACAGGGGGATCGGGCAGTACTTC. Amino acids: CASSLEDRGIGQYF.

The chain combines TRBV19 with TRBJ1-2, with TRBD1 identical over 8 bases. With V trimmed by 5 bases and J by 5 bases, 10 bases remained unmatched. The CDR3 consists of 15 residues. CDR1 and CDR2 (germline): LNHDA, SQIVND (reference sequence). CDR3 region: CASSPWDRSGYGYTF. In DNA, the CDR3 is TGTGCCAGTAGTCCATGGGACAGGAGTGGATATGGCTACACCTTC.

V gene TRBV5-1 combines with J gene TRBJ2-7; D is possibly TRBD2 (6 bases). The germline V gene has CDR1 SGHRS and CDR2 YFSETQ. V was trimmed by 2 bases and J by 2 bases, leaving 14 bases between them. There are 15 residues in the CDR3. For the CDR3, the DNA is TGCGCCAGCAGCTTCGGGGGAAGCAACACCTACGAGCAGTACTTC. Amino acids: CASSFGGSNTYEQYF.

The V gene is TRBV1, the J gene TRBJ1-5; whether TRBD1, the table's D call, matches the DNA was not checked. TRBV1 is shown as a pseudogene. The CDR3 totals 16 residues. The CDR3 DNA reads TGCACCAGGGGTTGCAGGGGGCACAATTCGAATCAGCCCCAGCATTTT. This sequence encodes CTRGCRGHNSNQPQHF.

The rearrangement joins TRBV7-8 to TRBJ2-7; 12 bases match TRBD2. Germline lookup yields CDR1 SGHVS and CDR2 FQNEAQ. V lost 0 bases, J lost 2 bases, and 5 bases stayed unmatched. The CDR3 covers 17 residues. The CDR3 bases are TGTGCCAGCAGCTTAGCGACTAGCGGGAGCGAAACCTACGAGCAGTACTTC. Its translation: CASSLATSGSETYEQYF.

The genes are TRBV7-2 and TRBJ2-5; 7 nucleotides line up with TRBD2. V lost 6 bases to trimming and J lost 5 bases; unmatched junction nucleotides: 12. Germline CDR1 SGHTA, CDR2 FQGNSA. There are 15 residues in the CDR3. CDR3 residues: CASRSRRAGRETQYF. The CDR3 DNA reads as TGTGCCAGCAGATCAAGGAGGGCCGGGAGGGAGACCCAGTACTTC. Together with reference TRBV7-2 and TRBJ2-5, the CDR3 gives the full variable domain: GAGVSQSPSNKVTEKGKDVELRCDPISGHTALYWYRQSLGQGLEFLIYFQGNSAPDKSGLPSDRFSAERTGGSVSTLTIQRTQQEDSAVYLCASRSRRAGRETQYFGPGTRLLVL.